These 9 T cell receptor beta chains originate from one sample sequenced in a study of T cell responses to AZD1222 COVID-19 vaccine. Assay used: immunoSEQ multiplex PCR; TCRdb lists only in-frame clones, some missing. Among 99,000 or so clones listed, roughly 86% were seen once. The material was peripheral blood, obtained 28 days after the second dose of the MenACWY control vaccine. These receptors originate from an adult who received the MenACWY meningococcal vaccine as a control.

This chain links TRBV9 with TRBJ2-6; 9 bases map to TRBD1. With 0 bases clipped from V and 3 bases from J, the junction kept 4 bases outside the gene matches. The CDR3 has 17 amino acids. Germline V gene data show CDR1 as SGDLS and CDR2 as YYNGEE. The CDR3 DNA sequence: TGTGCCAGCAGCGTAGCCCACAGGGGGCATGGGGCCAACGTCCTGACTTTC. Translation: CASSVAHRGHGANVLTF. Full variable domain (remainder filled in from reference TRBV9 and TRBJ2-6): DSGVTQTPKHLITATGQRVTLRCSPRSGDLSVYWYQQSLDQGLQFLIQYYNGEERAKGNILERFSAQQFPDLHSELNLSSLELGDSALYFCASSVAHRGHGANVLTFGAGSRLTVL.

The rearrangement links TRBV5-1 to TRBJ1-1, with 9 nucleotides matching TRBD1. Germline lookup yields CDR1 SGHRS and CDR2 YFSETQ. This CDR3 contains 15 residues. The V segment lost 4 bases and the J segment 4 bases; nucleotides outside the gene matches: 8. The CDR3 region has the DNA TGCGCCAGCAGCGCCACAGGGGGCGCCGGCACTGAAGCTTTCTTT. Translation gives CASSATGGAGTEAFF.

The chain couples TRBV28 to TRBJ1-2; D perhaps matches TRBD1 (5 bases). The CDR3 covers 14 residues. Germline V lookup: CDR1 MDHEN, CDR2 SYDVKM. Trimming removed 5 bases at V and 4 bases at J, with 14 bases between. The CDR3 coding sequence is TGTGCCAGCAGTACCCAGGTCCAGGGCTATGGCTACACCTTC. Encoded protein: CASSTQVQGYGYTF.

This clone showed up just once. J is TRBJ1-3 and V is TRBV5-5; the D is unclear. Trimming shortened V by 2 bases and J by 3 bases, and 15 bases separated the two germline ends. This CDR3 is built from 16 residues. Germline V CDR1 and CDR2: SGHKS, YYEKEE (reference sequence). The CDR3, as DNA: TGTGCCAGCAGCTTCTATCAGAGGGTTAGTGGAAACACCATATATTTT. This gives the protein CASSFYQRVSGNTIYF.

The V and J genes are TRBV14 and TRBJ2-3; D is possibly TRBD2 (6 bases). This CDR3 is built from 15 residues. V lost 0 bases and J 5 bases, leaving 12 bases between the germline ends. The germline V gene has CDR1 SGHDN and CDR2 FVKESK. CDR3 bases: TGTGCCAGCAGCCAAGATCTTGGCGGGGAAGATACGCAGTATTTT. Translated, it gives CASSQDLGGEDTQYF.

The chain employs TRBV7-8 and TRBJ2-3; 7 positions agree with TRBD1. Germline V CDR1 and CDR2: SGHVS, FQNEAQ. V was pared by 6 bases and J by 2 bases, with 8 bases of the junction left unmatched. The CDR3 loop spans 15 amino acids. This chain's CDR3 is CASRLQGTNTDTQYF. The CDR3 DNA reads as TGTGCCAGCAGATTACAGGGGACAAACACAGATACGCAGTATTTT.

This chain joins TRBV9 and TRBJ1-1; 8 bases agree with TRBD1. Losses at the gene ends were 0 bases for V and 1 base for J; bases not matched to a gene: 14. This CDR3 has 19 residues. The V gene's germline CDR1 is SGDLS and CDR2 YYNGEE. The CDR3 DNA follows: TGTGCCAGCAGCGTAGCGGGGGGGACAGGTCGGTTGAGGAACACTGAAGCTTTCTTT. It specifies CASSVAGGTGRLRNTEAFF.

This sequence joins TRBV6-2 or TRBV6-3 and TRBJ1-6; TRBD1 is a possible D gene (6 bases). This CDR3 is built from 14 residues. Germline values: CDR1 MNHEY, CDR2 SVGEGT. Trimming removed 4 bases at V and 10 bases at J, with 14 bases between. The CDR3 nucleotides are TGTGCCAGCAGTTTCAATCCCGGGACATCACCCCTCCACTTT. Translating gives CASSFNPGTSPLHF.

CDR3 amino acids: CASSLSRLNTEAFF. Written as DNA, the CDR3 is TGTGCCAGCAGCTTATCCAGATTGAACACTGAAGCTTTCTTT. The rearrangement links TRBV7-9 to TRBJ1-1; no definite D call. V shed 2 bases and J shed 0 bases, with 7 bases lying between them. The CDR3 sequence is 14 residues long. Per the germline V gene, CDR1 is SEHNR and CDR2 is FQNEAQ (reference sequence).